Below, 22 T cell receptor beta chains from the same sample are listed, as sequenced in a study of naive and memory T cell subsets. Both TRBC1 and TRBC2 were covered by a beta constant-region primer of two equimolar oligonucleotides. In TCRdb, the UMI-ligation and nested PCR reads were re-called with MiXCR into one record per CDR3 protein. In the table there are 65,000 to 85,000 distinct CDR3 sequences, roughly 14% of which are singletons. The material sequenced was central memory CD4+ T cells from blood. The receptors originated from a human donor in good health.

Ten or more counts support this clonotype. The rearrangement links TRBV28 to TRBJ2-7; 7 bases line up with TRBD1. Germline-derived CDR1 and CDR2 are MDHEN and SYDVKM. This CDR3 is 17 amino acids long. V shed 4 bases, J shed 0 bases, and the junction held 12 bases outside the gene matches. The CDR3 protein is CASSSWTGPSSSYEQYF. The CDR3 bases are TGTGCCAGCAGTTCTTGGACAGGCCCTTCAAGCTCCTACGAGCAGTACTTC.

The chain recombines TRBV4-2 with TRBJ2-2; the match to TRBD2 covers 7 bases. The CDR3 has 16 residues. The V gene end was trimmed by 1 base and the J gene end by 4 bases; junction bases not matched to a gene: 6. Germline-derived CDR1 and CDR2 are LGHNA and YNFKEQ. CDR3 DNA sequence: TGTGCCAGCAGCCAAGTTCTCTCTAGCGGCACCGGGGAGCTGTTTTTT. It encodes CASSQVLSSGTGELFF.

CDR3 region: CASSLHGGRANNEQFF. Written as DNA, the CDR3 is TGCGCCAGCAGCCTCCATGGCGGGAGGGCCAATAATGAGCAGTTCTTC. This chain connects TRBV4-1 to TRBJ2-1, with 9 bases lining up with TRBD2. Trimming removed 4 bases from V and 7 bases from J; junction bases left unmatched: 11. From germline, CDR1 is MGHRA and CDR2 YSYEKL. The CDR3 sequence is 16 residues long.

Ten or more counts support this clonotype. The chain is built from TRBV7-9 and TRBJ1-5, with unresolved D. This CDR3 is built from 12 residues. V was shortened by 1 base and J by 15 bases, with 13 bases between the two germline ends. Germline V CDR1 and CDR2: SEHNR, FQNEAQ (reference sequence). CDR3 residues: CASSLEEGSTHF. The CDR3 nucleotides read TGTGCCAGCAGCTTAGAGGAAGGATCCACGCATTTT.

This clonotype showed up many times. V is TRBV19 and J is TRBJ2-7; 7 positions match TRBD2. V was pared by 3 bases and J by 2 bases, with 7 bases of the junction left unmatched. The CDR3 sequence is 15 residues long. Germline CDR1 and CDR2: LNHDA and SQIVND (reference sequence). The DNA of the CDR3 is TGTGCCAGTAGTATTGGTCTAGCGGTAACCTACGAGCAGTACTTC. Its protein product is CASSIGLAVTYEQYF.

The CDR3 loop is CASSLSSRPNEKLFF. CDR3 coding DNA: TGTGCCAGCAGCTTATCTTCCAGACCTAATGAAAAACTGTTTTTT. V gene TRBV7-2 combines with J gene TRBJ1-4; D gene ambiguous. V lost 2 bases and J 3 bases, leaving 10 bases between the germline ends. Germline loops: CDR1 SGHTA, CDR2 FQGNSA. The CDR3 length is 15 residues.

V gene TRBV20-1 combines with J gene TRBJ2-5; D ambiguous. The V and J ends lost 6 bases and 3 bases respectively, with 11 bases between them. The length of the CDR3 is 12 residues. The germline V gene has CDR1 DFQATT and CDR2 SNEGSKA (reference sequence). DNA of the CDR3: TGCAGTGCGGGGAAAAGAGAAGAGACCCAGTACTTC. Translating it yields CSAGKREETQYF.

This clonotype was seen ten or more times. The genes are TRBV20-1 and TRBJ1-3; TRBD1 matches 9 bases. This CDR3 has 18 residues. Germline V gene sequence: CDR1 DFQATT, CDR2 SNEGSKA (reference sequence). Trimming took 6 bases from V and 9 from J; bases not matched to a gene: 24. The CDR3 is CSAATGTGSRGWGGTIYF. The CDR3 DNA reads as TGCAGTGCAGCAACCGGGACAGGGAGTCGGGGATGGGGCGGCACCATATATTTT.

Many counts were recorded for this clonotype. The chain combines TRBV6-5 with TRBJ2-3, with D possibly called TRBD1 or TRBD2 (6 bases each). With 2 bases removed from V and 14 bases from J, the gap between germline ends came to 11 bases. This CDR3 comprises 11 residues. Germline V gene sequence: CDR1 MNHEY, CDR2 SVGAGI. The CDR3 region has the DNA TGTGCCAGCAGTTACGGGGGGCATCCGTATTTT. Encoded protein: CASSYGGHPYF.

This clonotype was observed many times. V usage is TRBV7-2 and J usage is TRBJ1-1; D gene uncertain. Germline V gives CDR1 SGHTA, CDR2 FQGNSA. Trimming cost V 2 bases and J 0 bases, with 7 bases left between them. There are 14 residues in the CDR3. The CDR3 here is CASSLRDLNTEAFF. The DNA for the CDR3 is TGTGCCAGCAGCTTACGGGATTTGAACACTGAAGCTTTCTTT. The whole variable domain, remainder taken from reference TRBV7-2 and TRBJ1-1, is GAGVSQSPSNKVTEKGKDVELRCDPISGHTALYWYRQSLGQGLEFLIYFQGNSAPDKSGLPSDRFSAERTGGSVSTLTIQRTQQEDSAVYLCASSLRDLNTEAFFGQGTRLTVV.

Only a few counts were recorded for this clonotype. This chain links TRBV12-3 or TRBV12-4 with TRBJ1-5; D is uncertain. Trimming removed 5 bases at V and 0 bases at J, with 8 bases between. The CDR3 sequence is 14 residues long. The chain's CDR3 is CASSPDYSNQPQHF. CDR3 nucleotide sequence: TGTGCCAGCAGTCCTGATTATAGCAATCAGCCCCAGCATTTT.

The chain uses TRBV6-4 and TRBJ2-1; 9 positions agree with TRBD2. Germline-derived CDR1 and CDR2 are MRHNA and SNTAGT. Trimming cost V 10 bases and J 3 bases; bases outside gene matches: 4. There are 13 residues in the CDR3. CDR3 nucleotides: TGTGCCACCAAAGCGGGAGGCTACAATGAGCAGTTCTTC. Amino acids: CATKAGGYNEQFF.

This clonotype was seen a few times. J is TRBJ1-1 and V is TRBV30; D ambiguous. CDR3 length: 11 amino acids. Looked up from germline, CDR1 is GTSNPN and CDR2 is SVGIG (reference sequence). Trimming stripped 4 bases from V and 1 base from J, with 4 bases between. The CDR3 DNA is TGTGCCTGGAATCCGAACACTGAAGCTTTCTTT. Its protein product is CAWNPNTEAFF.

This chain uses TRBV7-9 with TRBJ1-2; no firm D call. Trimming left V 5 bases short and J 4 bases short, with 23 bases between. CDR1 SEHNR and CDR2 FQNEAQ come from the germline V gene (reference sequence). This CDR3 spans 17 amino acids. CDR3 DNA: TGTGCCAGCAGCCGGAGCGGTGGCGGGGAACGTGGCTATGGCTACACCTTC. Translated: CASSRSGGGERGYGYTF.

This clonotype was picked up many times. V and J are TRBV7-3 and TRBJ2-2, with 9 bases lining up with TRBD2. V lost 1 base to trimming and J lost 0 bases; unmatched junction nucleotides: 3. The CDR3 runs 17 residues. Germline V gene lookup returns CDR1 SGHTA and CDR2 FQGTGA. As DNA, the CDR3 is TGTGCCAGCAGCTTAAGCGGGAGGGCCGCGAACACCGGGGAGCTGTTTTTT. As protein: CASSLSGRAANTGELFF.

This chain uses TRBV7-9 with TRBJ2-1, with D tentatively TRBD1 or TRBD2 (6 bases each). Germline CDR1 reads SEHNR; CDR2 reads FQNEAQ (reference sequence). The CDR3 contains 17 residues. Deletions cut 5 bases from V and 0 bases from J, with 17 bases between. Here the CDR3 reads CASSDVGGSSSYNEQFF. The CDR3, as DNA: TGTGCCAGCAGCGACGTAGGGGGGTCCAGCTCCTACAATGAGCAGTTCTTC. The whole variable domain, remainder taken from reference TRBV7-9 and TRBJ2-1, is DTGVSQNPRHKITKRGQNVTFRCDPISEHNRLYWYRQTLGQGPEFLTYFQNEAQLEKSRLLSDRFSAERPKGSFSTLEIQRTEQGDSAMYLCASSDVGGSSSYNEQFFGPGTRLTVL.

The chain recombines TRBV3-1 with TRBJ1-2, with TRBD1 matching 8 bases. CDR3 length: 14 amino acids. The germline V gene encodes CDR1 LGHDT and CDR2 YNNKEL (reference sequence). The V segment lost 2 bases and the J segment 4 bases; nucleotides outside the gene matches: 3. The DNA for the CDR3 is TGTGCCAGCAGCCAACTCGGACAGGGCTATGGCTACACCTTC. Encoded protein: CASSQLGQGYGYTF. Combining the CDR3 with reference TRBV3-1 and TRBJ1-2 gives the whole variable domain DTAVSQTPKYLVTQMGNDKSIKCEQNLGHDTMYWYKQDSKKFLKIMFSYNNKELIINETVPNRFSPKSPDKAHLNLHINSLELGDSAVYFCASSQLGQGYGYTFGSGTRLTVV.

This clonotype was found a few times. CDR3: CASRDVPASPLHF. CDR3 nucleotide sequence: TGTGCCAGCAGAGACGTCCCGGCTTCACCCCTCCACTTT. The chain employs TRBV6-2 or TRBV6-3 and TRBJ1-6; D is ambiguous. The germline gives CDR1 MNHEY, CDR2 SVGEGT. V was pared by 6 bases and J by 9 bases, with 12 bases between. This CDR3 is 13 amino acids long.

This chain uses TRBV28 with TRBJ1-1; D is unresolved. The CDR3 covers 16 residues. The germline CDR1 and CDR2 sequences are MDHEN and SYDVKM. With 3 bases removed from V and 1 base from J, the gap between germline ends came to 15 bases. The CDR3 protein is CASSFITLDGNTEAFF. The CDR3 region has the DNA TGTGCCAGCAGTTTTATAACCTTGGACGGGAACACTGAAGCTTTCTTT.

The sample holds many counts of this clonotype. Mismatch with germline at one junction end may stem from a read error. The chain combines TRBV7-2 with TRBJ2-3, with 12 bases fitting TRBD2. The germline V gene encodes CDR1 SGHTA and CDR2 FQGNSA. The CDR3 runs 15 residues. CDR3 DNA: TGTGCCAGCAGCCTAGCGGGAGGGATGGGAGATACGCAGTATTTT. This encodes CASSLAGGMGDTQYF.

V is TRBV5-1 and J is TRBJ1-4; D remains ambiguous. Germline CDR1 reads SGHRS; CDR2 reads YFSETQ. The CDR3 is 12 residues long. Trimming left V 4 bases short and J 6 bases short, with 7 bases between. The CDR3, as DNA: TGCGCCAGCAGCAAAGACGATGAAAAACTGTTTTTT. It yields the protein CASSKDDEKLFF.

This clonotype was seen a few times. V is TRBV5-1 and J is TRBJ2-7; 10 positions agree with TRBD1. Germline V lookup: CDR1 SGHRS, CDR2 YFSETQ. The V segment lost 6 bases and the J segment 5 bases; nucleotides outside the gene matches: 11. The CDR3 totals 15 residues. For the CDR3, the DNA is TGCGCCAGCACCGGAACTGGACAGGGGGGACACGAGCAGTACTTC. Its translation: CASTGTGQGGHEQYF.